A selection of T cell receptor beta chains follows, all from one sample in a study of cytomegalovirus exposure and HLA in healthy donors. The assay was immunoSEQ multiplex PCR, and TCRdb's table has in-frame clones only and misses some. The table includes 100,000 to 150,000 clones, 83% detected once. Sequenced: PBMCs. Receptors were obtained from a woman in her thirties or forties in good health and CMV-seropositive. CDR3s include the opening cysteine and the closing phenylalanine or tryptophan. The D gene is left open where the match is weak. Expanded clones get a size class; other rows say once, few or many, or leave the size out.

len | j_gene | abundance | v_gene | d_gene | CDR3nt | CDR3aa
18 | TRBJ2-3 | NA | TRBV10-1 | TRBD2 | TGCGCCAGCAGTGAGAAGGGGCTAGCGGGAACAGGCACAGATACGCAGTATTTT | CASSEKGLAGTGTDTQYF
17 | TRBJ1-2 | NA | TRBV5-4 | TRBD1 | TGTGCCAGCAGCTTGGGTTACTCGACTGACAGGGAAAATGGCTACACCTTC | CASSLGYSTDRENGYTF
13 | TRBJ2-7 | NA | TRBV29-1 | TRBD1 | TGCAGCGTTGGCCGGGACAGCCCCTACGAGCAGTACTTC | CSVGRDSPYEQYF
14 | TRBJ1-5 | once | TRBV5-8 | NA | TGTGCCAGCAGCTTAGGACATCCCCATCAGCCCCAGCATTTT | CASSLGHPHQPQHF
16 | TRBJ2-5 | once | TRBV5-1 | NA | TGCGCCAGCAGCTTGGCCAGGCAGGGCGGTGGCGAGACCCAGTACTTC | CASSLARQGGGETQYF
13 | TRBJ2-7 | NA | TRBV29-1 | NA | TGCAGCGTTGAATTAGGGGTCGAGTCCGAGCAGTACTTC | CSVELGVESEQYF
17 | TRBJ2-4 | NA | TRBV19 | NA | TGTGCCAGTAGTATGCTGAGGCCAGACCTAGCCAAAAACATTCAGTACTTC | CASSMLRPDLAKNIQYF
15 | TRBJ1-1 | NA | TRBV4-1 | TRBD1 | TGCGCCAGCAGCCAGGCAGACAGGGGGAACACTGAAGCTTTCTTT | CASSQADRGNTEAFF
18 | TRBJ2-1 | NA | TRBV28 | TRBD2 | TGTGCCAGCAGTTTGGGACTAGCGGGAGAAATTAACAACAATGAGCAGTTCTTC | CASSLGLAGEINNNEQFF
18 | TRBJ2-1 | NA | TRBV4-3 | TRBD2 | TGCGCCAGCAGCCAAGAAAGAAAGATAGCGGGACCTTACAATGAGCAGTTCTTC | CASSQERKIAGPYNEQFF
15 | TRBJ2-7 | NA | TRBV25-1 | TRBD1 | TGTGCCAGCAGAGGAGGGACAGGGGGGCCTCACGAGCAGTACTTC | CASRGGTGGPHEQYF
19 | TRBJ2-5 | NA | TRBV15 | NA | TGTGCCACCAGCACCTATCCGGGAGCTAGCGAGCAGATAAGAGAGACCCAGTACTTC | CATSTYPGASEQIRETQYF
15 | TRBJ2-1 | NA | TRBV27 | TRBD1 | TGTGCCAGCAGTTTAGGGACAGGGGGCCTGAATGAGCAGTTCTTC | CASSLGTGGLNEQFF
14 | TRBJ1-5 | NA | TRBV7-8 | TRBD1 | TGTGCCAGCAGCTTAGGGGACAGGAATCAGCCCCAGCATTTT | CASSLGDRNQPQHF
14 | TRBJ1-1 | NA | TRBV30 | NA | TGTGCCTGGCACCCCGGGACACTGAACACTGAAGCTTTCTTT | CAWHPGTLNTEAFF
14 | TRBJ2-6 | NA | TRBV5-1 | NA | TGCGCCAGCAGCTTCCTCTCTGGGGCCAACGTCCTGACTTTC | CASSFLSGANVLTF
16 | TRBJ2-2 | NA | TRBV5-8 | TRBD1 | TGTGCCAGCAGCTTCGCCGGGACAGGGAACACCGGGGAGCTGTTTTTT | CASSFAGTGNTGELFF
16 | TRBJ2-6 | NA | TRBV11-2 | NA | TGTGCCAGCAGCTTAGAGGACAGATCTGGGGCCAACGTCCTGACTTTC | CASSLEDRSGANVLTF
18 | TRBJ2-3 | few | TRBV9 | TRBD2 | TGTGCCAGCAGCGTAGGGACTAGCGGGAGGGCTAGCACAGATACGCAGTATTTT | CASSVGTSGRASTDTQYF
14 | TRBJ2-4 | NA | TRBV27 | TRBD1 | TGTGCCAGCAGTTTTGGGGGGACAGGGAACATTCAGTACTTC | CASSFGGTGNIQYF